The clone carrying this T cell receptor (beta chain) occurred a few times. The sample is drawn from a study of cytomegalovirus exposure and HLA in healthy donors. The study ran its PCR with 60 Vbeta and 13 Jbeta primers. Clones were sequenced by immunoSEQ multiplex PCR, and TCRdb holds only the in-frame ones, with some missing. The sample includes 130,000 to 150,000 clones, about 84% of them seen just once. The sequenced material came from PBMCs. The sequence was obtained from a male donor in good health and CMV-seronegative.

CDR3 amino acids: CASSLGGQPQHF. The CDR3 nucleotides read TGTGCCAGCAGCTTGGGAGGACAGCCCCAGCATTTT. V is TRBV7-2 and J is TRBJ1-5, with unresolved D. CDR1 and CDR2 from the germline V gene are SGHTA and FQGNSA. This CDR3 has 12 residues. V was shortened by 3 bases and J by 7 bases, with 7 bases between the two germline ends.